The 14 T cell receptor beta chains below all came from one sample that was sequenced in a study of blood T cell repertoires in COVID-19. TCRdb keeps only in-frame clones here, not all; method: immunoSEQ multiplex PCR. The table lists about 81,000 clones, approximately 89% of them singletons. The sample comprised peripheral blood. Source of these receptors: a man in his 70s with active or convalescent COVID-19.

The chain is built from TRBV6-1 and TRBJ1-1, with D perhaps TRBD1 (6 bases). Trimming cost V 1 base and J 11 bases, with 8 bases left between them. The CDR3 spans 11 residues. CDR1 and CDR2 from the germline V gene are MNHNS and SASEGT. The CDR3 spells CASSEDGGAFF. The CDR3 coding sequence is TGTGCCAGCAGTGAAGATGGGGGCGCTTTCTTT.

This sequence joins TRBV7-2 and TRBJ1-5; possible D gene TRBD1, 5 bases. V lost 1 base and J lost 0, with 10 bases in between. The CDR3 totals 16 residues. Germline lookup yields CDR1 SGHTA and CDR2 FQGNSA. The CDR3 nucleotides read TGTGCCAGCAGCTTAGTAGGGACTGTTAGCAATCAGCCCCAGCATTTT. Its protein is CASSLVGTVSNQPQHF.

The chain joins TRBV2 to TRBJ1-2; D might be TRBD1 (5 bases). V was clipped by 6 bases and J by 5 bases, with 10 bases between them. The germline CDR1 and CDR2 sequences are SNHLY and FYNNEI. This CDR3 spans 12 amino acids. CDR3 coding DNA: TGTGCCAGCAGGCTGGAGGGGTATGGCTACACCTTC. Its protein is CASRLEGYGYTF.

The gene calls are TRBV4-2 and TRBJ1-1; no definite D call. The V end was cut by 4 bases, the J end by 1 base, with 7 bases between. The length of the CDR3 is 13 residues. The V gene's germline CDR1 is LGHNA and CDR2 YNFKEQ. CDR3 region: CASSLTENTEAFF. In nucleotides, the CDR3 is TGTGCCAGCAGCCTAACAGAGAACACTGAAGCTTTCTTT.

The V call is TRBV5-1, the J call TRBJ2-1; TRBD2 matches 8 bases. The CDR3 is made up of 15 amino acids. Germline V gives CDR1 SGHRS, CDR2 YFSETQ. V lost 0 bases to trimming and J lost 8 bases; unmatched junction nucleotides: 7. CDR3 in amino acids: CASSLVGGAFDEQFF. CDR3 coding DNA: TGCGCCAGCAGCTTGGTCGGGGGGGCTTTTGATGAGCAGTTCTTC.

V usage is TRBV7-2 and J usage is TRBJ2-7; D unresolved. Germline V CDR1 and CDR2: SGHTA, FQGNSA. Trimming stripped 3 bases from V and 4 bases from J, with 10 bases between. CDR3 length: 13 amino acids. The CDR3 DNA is TGTGCCAGCAGCTTGAACAGCTATTACGAGCAGTACTTC. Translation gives CASSLNSYYEQYF.

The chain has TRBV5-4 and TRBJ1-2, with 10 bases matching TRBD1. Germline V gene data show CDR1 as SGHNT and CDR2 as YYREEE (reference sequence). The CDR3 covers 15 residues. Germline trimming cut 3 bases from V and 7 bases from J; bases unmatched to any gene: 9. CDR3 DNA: TGTGCCAGCAGCTCCTTGGACAGGGGGGGCGGTGGCTACACCTTC. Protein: CASSSLDRGGGGYTF.

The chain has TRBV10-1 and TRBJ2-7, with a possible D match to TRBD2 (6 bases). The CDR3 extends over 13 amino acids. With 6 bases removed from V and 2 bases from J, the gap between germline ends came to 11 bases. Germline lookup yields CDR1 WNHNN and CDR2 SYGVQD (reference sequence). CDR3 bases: TGCGCCAGCAGGAGCGGGTCCGCCTACGAGCAGTACTTC. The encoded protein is CASRSGSAYEQYF.

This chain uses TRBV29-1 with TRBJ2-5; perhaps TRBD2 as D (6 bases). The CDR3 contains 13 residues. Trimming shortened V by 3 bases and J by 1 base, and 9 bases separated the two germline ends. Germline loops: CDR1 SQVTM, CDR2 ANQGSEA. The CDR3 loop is CSVDGSGQETQYF. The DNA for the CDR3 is TGCAGCGTTGATGGTAGCGGCCAAGAGACCCAGTACTTC.

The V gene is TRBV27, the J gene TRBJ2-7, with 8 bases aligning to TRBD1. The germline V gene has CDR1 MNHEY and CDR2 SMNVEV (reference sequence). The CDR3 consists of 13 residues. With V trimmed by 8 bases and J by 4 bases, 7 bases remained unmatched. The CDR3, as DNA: TGTGCCAGCGGTTGGACAGGGCTTTACGAGCAGTACTTC. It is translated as CASGWTGLYEQYF.

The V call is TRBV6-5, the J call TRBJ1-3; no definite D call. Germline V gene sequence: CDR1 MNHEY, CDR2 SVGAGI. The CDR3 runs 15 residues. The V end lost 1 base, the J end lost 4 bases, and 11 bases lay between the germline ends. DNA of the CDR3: TGTGCCAGCAGTTACTTACGGGTTGGGGGAAACACCATATATTTT. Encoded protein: CASSYLRVGGNTIYF.

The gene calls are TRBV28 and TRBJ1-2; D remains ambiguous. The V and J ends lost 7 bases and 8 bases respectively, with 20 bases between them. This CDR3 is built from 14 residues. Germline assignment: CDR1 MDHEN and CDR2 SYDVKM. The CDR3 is CASNLGTRSGGYTF. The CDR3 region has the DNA TGTGCCAGCAATCTGGGCACCAGGTCGGGGGGCTACACCTTC.

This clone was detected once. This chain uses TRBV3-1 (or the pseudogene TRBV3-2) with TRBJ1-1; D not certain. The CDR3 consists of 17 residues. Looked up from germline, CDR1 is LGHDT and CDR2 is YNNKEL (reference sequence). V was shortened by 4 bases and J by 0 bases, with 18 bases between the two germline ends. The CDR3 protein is CASSPSVPPGMNTEAFF. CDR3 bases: TGTGCCAGCAGCCCATCCGTGCCGCCAGGAATGAACACTGAAGCTTTCTTT.

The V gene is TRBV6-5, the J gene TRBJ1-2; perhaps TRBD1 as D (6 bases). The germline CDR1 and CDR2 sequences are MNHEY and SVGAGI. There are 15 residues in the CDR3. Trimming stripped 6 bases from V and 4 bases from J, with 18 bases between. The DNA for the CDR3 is TGTGCCAGCAGCCCGCTGCGGGGGGCGGGCTATGGCTACACCTTC. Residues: CASSPLRGAGYGYTF.